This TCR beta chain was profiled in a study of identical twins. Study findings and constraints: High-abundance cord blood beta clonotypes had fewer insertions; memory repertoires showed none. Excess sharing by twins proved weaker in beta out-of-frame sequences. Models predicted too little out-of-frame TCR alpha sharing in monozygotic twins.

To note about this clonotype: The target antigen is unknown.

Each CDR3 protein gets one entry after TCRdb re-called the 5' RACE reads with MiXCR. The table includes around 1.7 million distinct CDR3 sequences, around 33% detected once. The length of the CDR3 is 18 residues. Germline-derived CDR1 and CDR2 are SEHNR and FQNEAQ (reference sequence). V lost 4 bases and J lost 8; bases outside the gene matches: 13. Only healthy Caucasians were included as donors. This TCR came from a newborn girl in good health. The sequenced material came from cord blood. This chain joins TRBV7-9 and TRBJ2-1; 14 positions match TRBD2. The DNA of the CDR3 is TGTGCCAGCAGCTCACATTCCGGACTAGCGGGAGGATATCATGAGCAGTTCTTC. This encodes CASSSHSGLAGGYHEQFF.